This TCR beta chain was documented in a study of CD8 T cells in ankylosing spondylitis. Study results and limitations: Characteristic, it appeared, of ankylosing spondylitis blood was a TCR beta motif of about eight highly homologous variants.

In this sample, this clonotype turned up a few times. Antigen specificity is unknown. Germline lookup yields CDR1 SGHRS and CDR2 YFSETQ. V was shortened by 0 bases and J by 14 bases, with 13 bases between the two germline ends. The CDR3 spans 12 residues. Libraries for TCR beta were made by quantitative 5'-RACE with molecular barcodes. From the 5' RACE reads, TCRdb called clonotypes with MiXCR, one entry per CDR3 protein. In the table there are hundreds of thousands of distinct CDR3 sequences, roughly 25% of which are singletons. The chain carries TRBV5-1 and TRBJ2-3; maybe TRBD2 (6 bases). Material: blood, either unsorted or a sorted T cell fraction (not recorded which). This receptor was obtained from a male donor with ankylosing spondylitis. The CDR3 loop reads CASSLGGETPYF. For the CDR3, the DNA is TGCGCCAGCAGCTTGGGGGGGGAGACCCCGTATTTT.